This TCR beta chain was recovered during a study of T cells after yellow fever vaccination. On this clonotype: One junction end does not reproduce the germline sequence, and a read error may be involved.

Each CDR3 protein gets one entry after TCRdb re-called the 5' RACE reads with MiXCR. Found here are 80,000 to 100,000 distinct CDR3 sequences, almost 9% of them singletons; the top ten hold 16%. CDR3 length equals 15 residues. Germline-derived CDR1 and CDR2 are GTSNPN and SVGIG (reference sequence). The sample here was CD8+ T cells not binding an NS4B(214-222) dextramer, sorted from PBMCs, taken around 16 days after the first yellow fever vaccination. The TCR sequence derives from a man aged 18 to 35 who received the YFV17D yellow fever vaccine. V and J are TRBV30 and TRBJ2-7; D possibly corresponds to TRBD1 (8 bases). As DNA, the CDR3 is TGTGCCGGGAGGGACAGACAGGGGTGGACCTACGAGCAGTACTTC. Encoded protein: CAGRDRQGWTYEQYF.